Reported below is one TCR beta chain. Original data processing: Scientists estimated how many nucleated cells there were by amplifying reference gene primers. TCRdb keeps only in-frame clones here, not all; method: immunoSEQ multiplex PCR. The DNA gave D and trimming, while V, J and clone size come from that table. Of under 300,000 clones listed, 70% to 90% are singletons. Germline lookup yields CDR1 LGHNA and CDR2 YSLEER. V lost 4 bases, J lost 4 bases, and 9 bases stayed unmatched. The CDR3 is made up of 15 amino acids. This record belongs to a study of blood T cell repertoires in COVID-19. Study context: Some COVID-19 samples were acute and others convalescent; all came from the United States, Italy and Spain.

V and J are TRBV4-3 and TRBJ1-1; TRBD1 matches at 7 bases. Source material: peripheral blood. This clonotype originated in a woman in her thirties or forties who had recovered from COVID-19. The CDR3 is CASSPADRFGTEAFF. The CDR3 bases are TGCGCCAGCAGCCCTGCGGACAGGTTTGGCACTGAAGCTTTCTTT.